This is a list of T cell receptor beta chains from one sample in a study of T cells after yellow fever vaccination. TCRdb re-called the 5' RACE reads with MiXCR, one entry per CDR3 protein. There are under 250,000 distinct CDR3 sequences in the sample; less than 9% occur only once, and around 0.9% lies in the top ten. Specimen: CD4+ T cells sorted from PBMCs, collected 15 days after the yellow fever booster vaccination. The receptors originated from a man younger than 45 who received the YFV17D yellow fever vaccine. Both conserved end residues are part of each CDR3. A D gene is named only where the DNA matches it firmly. Clone size, where shown, is once, few, many, or a class for clones that have expanded.

TGTGCCAGCAGACCGCAGGGGGCTGGGGAAGCTTTCTTT	CASRPQGAGEAFF	TRBD1	TRBJ1-1	TRBV12-3/TRBV12-4	NA
TGCAGTGCTAGGGGGGAGGCTAACTATGGCTACACCTTC	CSARGEANYGYTF	NA	TRBJ1-2	TRBV20-1	many
TGTGCCAGCAGTATAGCGGGCGGGTTTGGGTACGAGCAGTACTTC	CASSIAGGFGYEQYF	TRBD2	TRBJ2-7	TRBV7-9	NA
TGTGCCAGCTCACCACCGGGCGGAAGCTCCTACAATGAGCAGTTCTTC	CASSPPGGSSYNEQFF	NA	TRBJ2-1	TRBV18	many
TGTGCCAGCAGTTTGGGGGCCGATAATTCACCCCTCCACTTT	CASSLGADNSPLHF	NA	TRBJ1-6	TRBV12-3/TRBV12-4	few
TGTGCCAGCAGTGCCGGGACAGGGGGCGCAACCGGGGAGCTGTTTTTT	CASSAGTGGATGELFF	TRBD1	TRBJ2-2	TRBV12-3/TRBV12-4	many
TGTGCCACCAGTGATGGTTATTTGAGACTAGCGGGACAGCAGTACTTC	CATSDGYLRLAGQQYF	TRBD2	TRBJ2-7	TRBV24-1	NA
TGTGCCAGCAGCTTGGCCGGACAGGGGTTGTCCAAAAACATTCAGTACTTC	CASSLAGQGLSKNIQYF	TRBD1	TRBJ2-4	TRBV5-5	NA
TGTGCCACCAGCAAGGAGAGCTCCTACGAGCAGTACTTC	CATSKESSYEQYF	NA	TRBJ2-7	TRBV15	few
TGCAGCGTTGGGACTAGTGCCTACGAGCAGTACTTC	CSVGTSAYEQYF	TRBD2	TRBJ2-7	TRBV29-1	NA
TGCAGCGTTGAGGGTCGGCAAGAGACCCAGTACTTC	CSVEGRQETQYF	NA	TRBJ2-5	TRBV29-1	many
TGTGCCAGCTCACCAACGGGGCAGGGCCATGAAGCTTTCTTT	CASSPTGQGHEAFF	NA	TRBJ1-1	TRBV18	many
TGTGCCAGCAAGTTGTTCACTGCCTTCCAAGAGACCCAGTACTTC	CASKLFTAFQETQYF	NA	TRBJ2-5	TRBV5-4	few
TGTGCTAGCAGACGCGGGGATCTCTACGAGCAGTACTTC	CASRRGDLYEQYF	NA	TRBJ2-7	TRBV7-7	many
TGCAGCTCTTCGGGGGCCTACACAGATACGCAGTATTTT	CSSSGAYTDTQYF	NA	TRBJ2-3	TRBV29-1	many
TGTGCCAGCAGCTTGTCGGGCCAGGGCAATGAGCAGTTCTTC	CASSLSGQGNEQFF	NA	TRBJ2-1	TRBV5-5	NA
TGCAGCGTGAGTAGATCCGGGCCAAATGAGCAGTTCTTC	CSVSRSGPNEQFF	NA	TRBJ2-1	TRBV29-1	NA
TGCAGCGTCCATGAGGGTAATGAAAAACTGTTTTTT	CSVHEGNEKLFF	NA	TRBJ1-4	TRBV29-1	NA
TGCAGTGCTAGAAGGACAGATCCTGGCTACACCTTC	CSARRTDPGYTF	NA	TRBJ1-2	TRBV20-1	NA
TGTGCCAGCAGCCTCCTAGGAGCTGAGCAGTTCTTC	CASSLLGAEQFF	NA	TRBJ2-1	TRBV27	NA
TGTGCCAGCGGCAAACGGGTCCAACTTAACTATGGCTACACCTTC	CASGKRVQLNYGYTF	NA	TRBJ1-2	TRBV5-6	NA
TGTGCCAGCAGCCCCGGGGAGTTTTATGGCTACACCTTC	CASSPGEFYGYTF	NA	TRBJ1-2	TRBV5-5	few
TGTGCCAGCACCTCAAGACCTGGGGGCCAGGCAGATACGCAGTATTTT	CASTSRPGGQADTQYF	NA	TRBJ2-3	TRBV7-2	few
TGTGCCAGCAGCCAATATACTAGCGACAAGTACAATGAGCAGTTCTTC	CASSQYTSDKYNEQFF	TRBD2	TRBJ2-1	TRBV16	many
TGCGCCAGCAGCTTGGGACAGGGGATCAGGAACACCGGGGAGCTGTTTTTT	CASSLGQGIRNTGELFF	TRBD1	TRBJ2-2	TRBV5-1	NA
TGTGCCAGCAGTTTAGCGGGAGTGGTCAATGAGCAGTTCTTC	CASSLAGVVNEQFF	TRBD2	TRBJ2-1	TRBV6-5	many
TGCAGCGCGATGGGACAGGGCAAGCAGGAGACCCAGTACTTC	CSAMGQGKQETQYF	TRBD1	TRBJ2-5	TRBV29-1	NA
TGTGCCAGCAGCTTCGGAACAGGGGTTGGGTACCAAGAGACCCAGTACTTC	CASSFGTGVGYQETQYF	TRBD1	TRBJ2-5	TRBV6-5	few
TGTGCCAGCAGCTTGGCACGGACAAGCTCCTACAATGAGCAGTTCTTC	CASSLARTSSYNEQFF	NA	TRBJ2-1	TRBV5-4	NA
TGCGCCAGCAGCAAGGGACAGGGGAACACCGGGGAGCTGTTTTTT	CASSKGQGNTGELFF	TRBD1	TRBJ2-2	TRBV5-1	many